This T cell receptor beta chain was sequenced during a study of shared clonotypes between healthy human individuals. About the research overall: CD4 naive and memory got three plates each, CD8 naive two, CD8 memory one.

The germline V gene has CDR1 MNHEY and CDR2 SVGAGI. Deletions cut 6 bases from V and 4 bases from J, with 13 bases between. The CDR3 consists of 14 residues. TCRdb's copy holds only in-frame clones and misses some; the assay was immunoSEQ multiplex PCR. The repertoire includes 2.5 million or so clones, just over 90% of them detected once, and roughly 0.14% sits in the top ten. The sequence came from a man younger than 35 in good health. Sequences were obtained from naive CD4+ T cells sorted from blood. The subset denotes: CD45RA+ positively selected. The rearrangement uses TRBV6-5 and TRBJ1-3; D gene unclear. The CDR3 DNA is TGTGCCAGCAGGCCACTAGGAAAGGGAAACACCATATATTTT. Its translation is CASRPLGKGNTIYF.